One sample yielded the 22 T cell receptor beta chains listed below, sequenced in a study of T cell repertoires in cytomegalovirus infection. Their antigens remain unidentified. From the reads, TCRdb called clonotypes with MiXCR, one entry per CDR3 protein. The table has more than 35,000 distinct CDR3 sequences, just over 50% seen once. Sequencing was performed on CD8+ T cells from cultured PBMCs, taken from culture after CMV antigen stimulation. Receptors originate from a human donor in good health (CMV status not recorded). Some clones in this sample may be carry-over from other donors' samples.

The CDR3 sequence: CASSFGQGREAFF. The CDR3 bases are TGTGCCAGCAGCTTCGGACAGGGCCGTGAAGCTTTCTTT. The chain links TRBV7-3 to TRBJ1-1; 8 bases map to TRBD1. Germline trimming cut 3 bases from V and 7 bases from J; bases unmatched to any gene: 4. The CDR3 runs to 13 residues. Germline-derived CDR1 and CDR2 are SGHTA and FQGTGA.

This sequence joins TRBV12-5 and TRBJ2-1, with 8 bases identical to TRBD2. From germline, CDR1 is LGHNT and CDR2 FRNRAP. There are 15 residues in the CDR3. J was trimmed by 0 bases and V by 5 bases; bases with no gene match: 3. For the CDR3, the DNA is TGTGCTAGTGGTACCACTAGCGGCTCCTACAATGAGCAGTTCTTC. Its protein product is CASGTTSGSYNEQFF.

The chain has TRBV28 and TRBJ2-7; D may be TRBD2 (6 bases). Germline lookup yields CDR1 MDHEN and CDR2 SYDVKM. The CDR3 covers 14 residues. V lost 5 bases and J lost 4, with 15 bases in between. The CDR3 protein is CASSRLGKRYEQYF. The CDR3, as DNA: TGTGCCAGCAGTCGACTAGGAAAAAGGTACGAGCAGTACTTC. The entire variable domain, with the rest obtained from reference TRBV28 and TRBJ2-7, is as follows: DVKVTQSSRYLVKRTGEKVFLECVQDMDHENMFWYRQDPGLGLRLIYFSYDVKMKEKGDIPEGYSVSREKKERFSLILESASTNQTSMYLCASSRLGKRYEQYFGPGTRLTVT.

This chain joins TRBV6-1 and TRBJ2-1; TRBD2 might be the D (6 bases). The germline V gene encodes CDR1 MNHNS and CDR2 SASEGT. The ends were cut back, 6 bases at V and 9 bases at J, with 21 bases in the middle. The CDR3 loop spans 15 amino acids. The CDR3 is CASSPFPPISGEQFF. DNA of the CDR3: TGTGCCAGCAGCCCATTTCCACCTATTAGCGGTGAGCAGTTCTTC.

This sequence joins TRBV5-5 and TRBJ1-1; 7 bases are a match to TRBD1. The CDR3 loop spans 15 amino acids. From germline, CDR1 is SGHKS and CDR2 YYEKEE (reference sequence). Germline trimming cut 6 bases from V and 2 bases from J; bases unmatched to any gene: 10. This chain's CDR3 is CASTSSGTENTEAFF. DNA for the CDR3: TGTGCCAGCACCTCATCCGGGACAGAAAACACTGAAGCTTTCTTT.

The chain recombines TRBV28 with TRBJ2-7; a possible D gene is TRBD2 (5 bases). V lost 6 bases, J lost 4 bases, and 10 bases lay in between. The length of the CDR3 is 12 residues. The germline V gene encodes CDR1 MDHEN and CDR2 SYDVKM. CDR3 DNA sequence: TGTGCCAGCAGCCCTACTAGTTACGAGCAGTACTTC. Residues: CASSPTSYEQYF.

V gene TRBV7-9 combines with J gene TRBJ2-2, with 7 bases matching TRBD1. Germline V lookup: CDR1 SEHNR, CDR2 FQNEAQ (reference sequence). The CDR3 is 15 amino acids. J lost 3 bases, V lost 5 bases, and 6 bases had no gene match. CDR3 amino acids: CASSRFGQDTGELFF. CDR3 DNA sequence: TGTGCCAGCAGCCGTTTTGGACAGGACACCGGGGAGCTGTTTTTT.

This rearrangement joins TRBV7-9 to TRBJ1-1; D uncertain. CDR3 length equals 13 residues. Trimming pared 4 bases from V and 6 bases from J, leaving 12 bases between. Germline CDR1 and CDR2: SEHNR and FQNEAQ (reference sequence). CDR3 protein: CASSSPAGAEAFF. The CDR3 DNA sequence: TGTGCCAGCAGCTCACCAGCAGGTGCTGAAGCTTTCTTT.

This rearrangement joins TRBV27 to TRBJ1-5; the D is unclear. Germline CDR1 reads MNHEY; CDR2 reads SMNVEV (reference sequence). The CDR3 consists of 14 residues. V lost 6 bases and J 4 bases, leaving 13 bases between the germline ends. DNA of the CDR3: TGTGCCAGCAGCCGCAGAGGGTTGAATCAGCCCCAGCATTTT. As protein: CASSRRGLNQPQHF.

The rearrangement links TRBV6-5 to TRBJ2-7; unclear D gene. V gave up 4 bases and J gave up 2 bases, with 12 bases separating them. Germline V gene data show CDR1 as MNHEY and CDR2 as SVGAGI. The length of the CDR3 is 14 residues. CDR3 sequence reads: CASSSYSVTYEQYF. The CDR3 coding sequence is TGTGCCAGCAGTTCCTACAGTGTAACCTACGAGCAGTACTTC.

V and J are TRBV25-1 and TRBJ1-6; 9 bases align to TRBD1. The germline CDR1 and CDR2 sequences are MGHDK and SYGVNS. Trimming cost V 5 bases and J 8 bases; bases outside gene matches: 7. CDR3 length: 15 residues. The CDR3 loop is CASSHPDRGDSPLHF. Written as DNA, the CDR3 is TGTGCCAGCAGTCACCCCGACAGGGGGGATTCACCCCTCCACTTT.

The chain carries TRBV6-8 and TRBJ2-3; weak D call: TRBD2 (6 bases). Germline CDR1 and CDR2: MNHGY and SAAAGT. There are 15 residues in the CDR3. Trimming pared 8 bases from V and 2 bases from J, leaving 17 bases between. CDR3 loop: CASPPEGPLTDTQYF. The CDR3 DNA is TGTGCCAGCCCCCCGGAGGGGCCCCTCACAGATACGCAGTATTTT.

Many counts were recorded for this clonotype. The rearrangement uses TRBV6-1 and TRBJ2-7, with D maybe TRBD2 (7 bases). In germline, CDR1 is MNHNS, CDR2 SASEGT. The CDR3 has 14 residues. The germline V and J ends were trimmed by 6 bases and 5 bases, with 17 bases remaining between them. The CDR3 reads CASREYGGRNEQYF. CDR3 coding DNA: TGTGCCAGCAGAGAATACGGGGGGCGAAACGAGCAGTACTTC.

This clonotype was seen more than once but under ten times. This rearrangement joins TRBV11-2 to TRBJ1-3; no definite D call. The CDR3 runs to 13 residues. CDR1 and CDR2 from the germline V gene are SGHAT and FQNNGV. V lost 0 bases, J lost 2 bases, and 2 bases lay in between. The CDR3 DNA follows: TGTGCCAGCAGCTTAGAGCCTGGAAACACCATATATTTT. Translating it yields CASSLEPGNTIYF.

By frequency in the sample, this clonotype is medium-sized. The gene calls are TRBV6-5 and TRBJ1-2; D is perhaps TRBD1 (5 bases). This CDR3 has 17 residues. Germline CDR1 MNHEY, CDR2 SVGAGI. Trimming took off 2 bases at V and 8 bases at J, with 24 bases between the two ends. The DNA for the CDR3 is TGTGCCAGCAGTTACCTCTACCCAGATAGGGACCGTGAGGGCTACACCTTC. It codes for CASSYLYPDRDREGYTF.

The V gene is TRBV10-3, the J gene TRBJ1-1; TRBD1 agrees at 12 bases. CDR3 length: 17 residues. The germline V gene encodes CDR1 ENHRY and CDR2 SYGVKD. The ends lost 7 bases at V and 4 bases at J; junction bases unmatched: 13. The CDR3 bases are TGTGCCATCACCCCGGGACAGGGGGCTTATCTTGGCACTGAAGCTTTCTTT. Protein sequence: CAITPGQGAYLGTEAFF.

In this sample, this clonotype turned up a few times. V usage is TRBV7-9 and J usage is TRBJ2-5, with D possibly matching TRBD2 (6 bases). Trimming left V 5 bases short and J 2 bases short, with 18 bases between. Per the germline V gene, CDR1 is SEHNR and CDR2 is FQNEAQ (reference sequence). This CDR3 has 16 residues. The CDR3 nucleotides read TGTGCCAGCAGCCGAATAAGAATGGGGGGACAAGAGACCCAGTACTTC. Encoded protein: CASSRIRMGGQETQYF.

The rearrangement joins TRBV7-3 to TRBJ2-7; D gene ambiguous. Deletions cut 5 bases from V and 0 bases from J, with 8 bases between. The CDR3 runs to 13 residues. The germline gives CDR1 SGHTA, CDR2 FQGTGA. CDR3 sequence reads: CASSLPTSYEQYF. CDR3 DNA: TGTGCCAGCAGCCTTCCAACCTCCTACGAGCAGTACTTC.

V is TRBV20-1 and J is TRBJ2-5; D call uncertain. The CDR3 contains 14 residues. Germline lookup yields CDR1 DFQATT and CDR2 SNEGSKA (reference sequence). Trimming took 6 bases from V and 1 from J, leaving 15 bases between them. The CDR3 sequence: CSADQEESQETQYF. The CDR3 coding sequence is TGCAGTGCAGACCAAGAGGAGAGCCAAGAGACCCAGTACTTC.

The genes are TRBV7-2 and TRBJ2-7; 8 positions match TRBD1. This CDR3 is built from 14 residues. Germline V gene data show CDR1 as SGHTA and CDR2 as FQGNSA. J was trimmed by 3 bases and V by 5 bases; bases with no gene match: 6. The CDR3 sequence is CASSPGQGYYEQYF. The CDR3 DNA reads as TGTGCCAGCAGCCCCGGACAGGGCTACTACGAGCAGTACTTC. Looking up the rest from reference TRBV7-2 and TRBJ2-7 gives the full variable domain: GAGVSQSPSNKVTEKGKDVELRCDPISGHTALYWYRQSLGQGLEFLIYFQGNSAPDKSGLPSDRFSAERTGGSVSTLTIQRTQQEDSAVYLCASSPGQGYYEQYFGPGTRLTVT.

CDR3 in amino acids: CASSQRDRNNEQFF. The CDR3 DNA follows: TGCGCCAGCAGCCAGCGGGACAGGAATAATGAGCAGTTCTTC. The chain links TRBV4-1 to TRBJ2-1; TRBD1 matches at 8 bases. V was pared by 3 bases and J by 7 bases, with 5 bases of the junction left unmatched. CDR3 length: 14 residues. Germline assignment: CDR1 MGHRA and CDR2 YSYEKL.

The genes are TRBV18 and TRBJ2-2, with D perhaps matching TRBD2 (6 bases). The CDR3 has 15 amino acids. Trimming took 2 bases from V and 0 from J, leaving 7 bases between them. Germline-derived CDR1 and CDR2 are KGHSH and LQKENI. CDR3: CASSPRDSNTGELFF. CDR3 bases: TGTGCCAGCTCACCAAGGGACTCGAACACCGGGGAGCTGTTTTTT.